This is a list of T cell receptor beta chains from one sample in a study of blood T cells in healthy people across ages. Each CDR3 protein is one row after TCRdb ran MiXCR on the 5' RACE reads. This repertoire shows over 700,000 distinct CDR3 sequences, about 55% found once; its top ten account for approximately 41%. Material: blood. These receptors were obtained from a man older than 75 in good health. Each CDR3 is given with its conserved first and last residue. A D gene is named only where the DNA matches it firmly. Some rows have no size entry. The others give once, few or many, or a class for an expanded clone.

D gene,J gene,V gene,clone size,CDR3 protein,CDR3 DNA
-,TRBJ2-2,TRBV29-1,-,CSVEWGARTGELFF,TGCAGCGTTGAATGGGGGGCGCGGACCGGGGAGCTGTTTTTT
-,TRBJ2-1,TRBV12-3/TRBV12-4,-,CASSPTGGYNEQFF,TGTGCCAGCAGTCCGACCGGGGGCTACAATGAGCAGTTCTTC
-,TRBJ2-7,TRBV28,-,CASTQSGTVAYEQYF,TGTGCCAGCACCCAATCGGGGACTGTCGCCTACGAGCAGTACTTC
-,TRBJ1-1,TRBV5-1,-,CASSLIWGRGRIEAFF,TGCGCCAGCAGCTTGATATGGGGCCGCGGTCGTATTGAAGCTTTCTTT
-,TRBJ1-2,TRBV13,few,CASSIHGDGYTF,TGTGCCAGCAGCATCCATGGTGATGGCTACACCTTC
TRBD2,TRBJ2-1,TRBV10-3,-,CAISEGGLAGYYNEQFF,TGTGCCATCAGTGAGGGGGGACTAGCGGGATATTACAATGAGCAGTTCTTC
-,TRBJ2-1,TRBV10-3,-,CAISDGGRRQFF,TGTGCCATCAGTGATGGGGGGCGGCGGCAGTTCTTC
-,TRBJ2-1,TRBV4-1,-,CVSSQVHGNSYNERFF,TGCGTCAGCAGCCAAGTCCACGGGAACTCCTACAATGAGCGGTTCTTC
TRBD1,TRBJ2-5,TRBV24-1,-,CATSDSFMTGVRETQYF,TGTGCCACCAGTGATTCGTTCATGACAGGGGTTCGAGAGACCCAGTACTTC
-,TRBJ1-4,TRBV5-1,-,CASSLEGTANEKLFF,TGCGCCAGCAGCTTGGAAGGGACGGCTAATGAAAAACTGTTTTTT
TRBD2,TRBJ2-6,TRBV2,-,CASSDPTGGESGANVLTF,TGTGCCAGCAGCGATCCAACGGGGGGTGAATCTGGGGCCAACGTCCTGACTTTC
-,TRBJ2-3,TRBV18,-,CASSPLSDTQYF,TGTGCCAGCTCACCCCTCTCAGATACGCAGTATTTT
TRBD2,TRBJ2-1,TRBV12-3/TRBV12-4,few,CASSPLGLAGRNEQFF,TGTGCCAGCAGTCCCCTTGGGCTAGCGGGGCGTAATGAGCAGTTCTTC
-,TRBJ2-1,TRBV28,-,CASSLTGGGLEQFF,TGTGCCAGCAGTTTAACGGGAGGGGGCCTTGAGCAGTTCTTC
-,TRBJ2-7,TRBV4-2,-,CASSQEGAHLYF,TGTGCCAGCAGCCAGGAAGGGGCCCATCTGTACTTC
-,TRBJ2-6,TRBV24-1,few,CATSDVQGSGANVLTF,TGTGCCACCAGTGACGTACAGGGTTCTGGGGCCAACGTCCTGACTTTC
-,TRBJ2-7,TRBV5-5,many,CASSLGGAVPYEQYF,TGTGCCAGCAGCTTGGGAGGGGCCGTCCCCTACGAGCAGTACTTC
TRBD2,TRBJ2-7,TRBV7-2,-,CASSSARTSPVSYEQYF,TGTGCCAGCAGCTCCGCGAGGACTAGCCCCGTATCCTACGAGCAGTACTTC
-,TRBJ2-7,TRBV6-6,-,CASSLNLGTYEQYF,TGTGCCAGTTCGCTGAACTTGGGGACCTACGAGCAGTACTTC
-,TRBJ2-1,TRBV2,many,CASSEGRTINEQFF,TGTGCCAGCAGTGAAGGTAGGACCATCAATGAGCAGTTCTTC
-,TRBJ2-7,TRBV12-3/TRBV12-4,few,CASSLGLAYNEQYF,TGTGCCAGCAGTTTAGGGCTGGCCTACAATGAGCAGTACTTC
TRBD1,TRBJ2-5,TRBV29-1,few,CSVKLGTGGVETQYF,TGCAGCGTCAAGCTTGGGACAGGGGGCGTCGAGACCCAGTACTTC
-,TRBJ2-7,TRBV20-1,-,CSTREGLREQYF,TGCAGTACTAGAGAGGGGCTACGCGAGCAGTACTTC
TRBD1,TRBJ2-7,TRBV10-3,-,CAISPQGSEQYF,TGTGCCATCAGTCCACAGGGGAGCGAGCAGTACTTC
TRBD1,TRBJ2-7,TRBV7-3,-,CASSLTGQGASYEQYF,TGTGCCAGCAGCTTAACGGGACAGGGGGCCTCCTACGAGCAGTACTTC
-,TRBJ2-7,TRBV5-1,few,CASSVKGPAYEQYF,TGCGCCAGCTCAGTTAAGGGGCCAGCCTACGAGCAGTACTTC
-,TRBJ2-1,TRBV5-5,-,CASSPGPTWGNEQFF,TGTGCCAGCAGCCCGGGACCTACTTGGGGCAATGAGCAGTTCTTC
-,TRBJ1-2,TRBV2,-,CASRGPGDRSYTF,TGTGCCAGCAGGGGGCCCGGAGACCGGAGCTACACCTTC
-,TRBJ2-5,TRBV7-2,-,CASSLRGGNRETQYF,TGTGCCAGCAGCTTGCGAGGGGGGAACAGGGAGACCCAGTACTTC
TRBD2,TRBJ2-7,TRBV7-9,-,CASSLAAAGELTYEQYF,TGTGCCAGCAGCTTAGCGGCAGCGGGAGAACTCACGTACGAGCAGTACTTC
TRBD2,TRBJ2-5,TRBV7-3,few,CASSRGTSGRGLNEQYF,TGTGCCAGCAGCCGGGGGACTAGCGGGAGGGGGCTCAATGAGCAGTACTTC
TRBD2,TRBJ2-1,TRBV7-2,-,CASSLAGLAANEQFF,TGTGCCAGCAGTTTAGCGGGACTAGCGGCCAATGAGCAGTTCTTC
-,TRBJ2-2,TRBV6-6,-,CASSWENTGELFF,TGTGCCAGCAGTTGGGAAAACACCGGGGAGCTGTTTTTT
-,TRBJ1-2,TRBV7-2,-,CASSRDGYGYTF,TGTGCCAGCAGCCGGGACGGCTATGGCTACACCTTC
-,TRBJ2-2,TRBV25-1,-,CASSEIGHTGELFF,TGTGCCAGCAGTGAGATAGGACACACCGGGGAGCTGTTTTTT
-,TRBJ1-4,TRBV20-1,few,CSASPQAVGEKLFF,TGCAGTGCCAGCCCCCAGGCGGTCGGTGAAAAACTGTTTTTT
TRBD2,TRBJ2-1,TRBV9,-,CASNFGGSYNEQFF,TGTGCCAGCAACTTCGGCGGGAGTTACAATGAGCAGTTCTTC
-,TRBJ2-3,TRBV12-3/TRBV12-4,-,CVSSYTGRYAYF,TGTGTCAGCAGCTATACTGGGAGATACGCGTATTTT
TRBD2,TRBJ2-1,TRBV10-3,few,CAISGNSGRDEQFF,TGTGCCATCAGCGGAAATAGCGGGAGGGATGAGCAGTTCTTC
-,TRBJ1-2,TRBV6-5,-,CASSYRTVYGYTF,TGTGCCAGCAGTTACCGGACTGTATATGGCTACACCTTC
-,TRBJ1-4,TRBV4-1,once,CASSQDQGRRLFF,TGCGCCAGCAGCCAAGATCAGGGACGTCGGCTGTTTTTT
-,TRBJ2-7,TRBV4-2,-,CASSEGLTGPYEQYF,TGTGCCAGCAGCGAAGGACTGACTGGGCCCTACGAGCAGTACTTC
-,TRBJ1-6,TRBV10-3,-,CAISRGYSPPHF,TGTGCCATCAGCCGGGGTTATTCACCCCCCCACTTT
-,TRBJ1-4,TRBV6-6,-,CASSYPQGANEKLFF,TGTGCCAGCAGTTACCCACAGGGAGCTAATGAAAAACTGTTTTTT
TRBD1,TRBJ1-1,TRBV5-5,-,CASSGTVHANTEAFF,TGTGCCAGTTCCGGGACAGTCCACGCTAACACTGAAGCTTTCTTT
-,TRBJ2-5,TRBV6-1,few,CASSATYQETQYF,TGTGCCAGCAGTGCAACATACCAAGAGACCCAGTACTTC
TRBD2,TRBJ2-3,TRBV20-1,-,CSARAQRRAGVRYTQYF,TGCAGTGCTAGAGCCCAACGTCGGGCGGGAGTAAGATATACGCAGTATTTT
TRBD2,TRBJ2-7,TRBV28,-,CASRYGLAGGYEQYF,TGTGCCAGCCGATATGGACTAGCGGGAGGCTACGAGCAGTACTTC